A selection of T cell receptor beta chains follows, all from one sample in a study of blood T cell repertoires in COVID-19. Sequenced by immunoSEQ multiplex PCR; TCRdb stores in-frame clones only, minus some. Here the sample spans 150,000 to 200,000 clones, approximately 80% being singletons. Material for sequencing was peripheral blood. The receptors come from a woman in her 50s with active or convalescent COVID-19. Both conserved end residues are part of each CDR3. Each record gives: D gene, V gene, clone size, J gene, CDR3 protein, CDR3 DNA. The D gene is left open where the match is weak. The size entry is marked missing in some rows and otherwise reads once, few, many or a size class.

d_call: TRBD1
v_call: TRBV3-1/TRBV3-2
clone_size: few
j_call: TRBJ2-2
cdr3_aa: CASSQVTGDTGELFF
cdr3_nt: TGTGCCAGCAGCCAAGTAACAGGGGACACCGGGGAGCTGTTTTTT

d_call: TRBD1
v_call: TRBV29-1
clone_size: .
j_call: TRBJ2-7
cdr3_aa: CSVEPGQGLYEQYF
cdr3_nt: TGCAGCGTTGAGCCGGGACAGGGACTCTACGAGCAGTACTTC

d_call: TRBD1
v_call: TRBV2
clone_size: .
j_call: TRBJ2-7
cdr3_aa: CASSERDRGSYEQYF
cdr3_nt: TGTGCCAGCAGTGAAAGGGACAGGGGGTCCTACGAGCAGTACTTC

d_call: .
v_call: TRBV6-2/TRBV6-3
clone_size: .
j_call: TRBJ1-2
cdr3_aa: CASSSRADGGYTF
cdr3_nt: TGTGCCAGCAGTTCGAGGGCTGATGGGGGCTACACCTTC

d_call: TRBD1
v_call: TRBV5-4
clone_size: once
j_call: TRBJ1-1
cdr3_aa: CASSLGGTGNTEAFF
cdr3_nt: TGTGCCAGCAGCTTGGGGGGGACAGGGAACACTGAAGCTTTCTTT

d_call: TRBD1
v_call: TRBV11-1
clone_size: .
j_call: TRBJ1-1
cdr3_aa: CASSRATGANTEAFF
cdr3_nt: TGTGCCAGCAGCAGAGCGACAGGGGCGAACACTGAAGCTTTCTTT

d_call: TRBD1
v_call: TRBV29-1
clone_size: .
j_call: TRBJ2-7
cdr3_aa: CSVEGTGFNEQYF
cdr3_nt: TGCAGCGTTGAAGGGACAGGGTTCAACGAGCAGTACTTC

d_call: .
v_call: TRBV30
clone_size: .
j_call: TRBJ1-2
cdr3_aa: CAWSVDRNYGDYTF
cdr3_nt: TGTGCCTGGAGTGTTGACAGAAACTATGGTGACTACACCTTC

d_call: TRBD1
v_call: TRBV6-6
clone_size: .
j_call: TRBJ2-1
cdr3_aa: CASSRGQGAIYEQFF
cdr3_nt: TGTGCCAGCAGCCGGGGACAGGGGGCGATCTATGAGCAGTTCTTC

d_call: .
v_call: TRBV4-3
clone_size: .
j_call: TRBJ1-2
cdr3_aa: CASSQDSGRKDYTF
cdr3_nt: TGCGCCAGCAGCCAAGATAGTGGCAGGAAGGACTACACCTTC

d_call: TRBD1
v_call: TRBV20-1
clone_size: few
j_call: TRBJ1-4
cdr3_aa: CSASGQDRGFF
cdr3_nt: TGCAGTGCTAGCGGGCAGGACAGGGGGTTTTTT

d_call: .
v_call: TRBV2
clone_size: few
j_call: TRBJ1-2
cdr3_aa: CASSEIPTGREGYTF
cdr3_nt: TGTGCCAGCAGTGAAATCCCGACCGGACGGGAAGGCTACACCTTC

d_call: TRBD1
v_call: TRBV7-7
clone_size: many
j_call: TRBJ2-7
cdr3_aa: CASNNHRDRGYEQYF
cdr3_nt: TGTGCTAGCAACAACCACAGGGACAGGGGCTACGAGCAGTACTTC

d_call: .
v_call: TRBV2
clone_size: .
j_call: TRBJ2-7
cdr3_aa: CASSGGGTYEQYF
cdr3_nt: TGTGCCAGCAGTGGCGGAGGAACCTACGAGCAGTACTTC

d_call: TRBD1
v_call: TRBV14
clone_size: .
j_call: TRBJ1-2
cdr3_aa: CASSQDSEQGATGYTF
cdr3_nt: TGTGCCAGCAGCCAAGATTCGGAGCAGGGGGCTACGGGCTACACCTTC

d_call: TRBD1
v_call: TRBV18
clone_size: few
j_call: TRBJ1-3
cdr3_aa: CASSPRDRDWARSGNTIYF
cdr3_nt: TGTGCCAGCTCACCCCGGGACAGGGATTGGGCACGCTCTGGAAACACCATATATTTT

d_call: TRBD2
v_call: TRBV3-1/TRBV3-2
clone_size: .
j_call: TRBJ2-3
cdr3_aa: CASSQGRRSGRFGTQYF
cdr3_nt: TGTGCCAGCAGCCAAGGTCGGAGGAGCGGGAGATTTGGTACGCAGTATTTT

d_call: TRBD1
v_call: TRBV12-3/TRBV12-4
clone_size: .
j_call: TRBJ2-3
cdr3_aa: CARTGDGTDTQYF
cdr3_nt: TGTGCCAGGACAGGGGACGGCACAGATACGCAGTATTTT

d_call: TRBD2
v_call: TRBV6-5
clone_size: .
j_call: TRBJ2-3
cdr3_aa: CASSPRTSGRTQYF
cdr3_nt: TGTGCCAGCAGTCCCCGGACTAGCGGCCGTACGCAGTATTTT

d_call: .
v_call: TRBV30
clone_size: .
j_call: TRBJ1-2
cdr3_aa: CAWRPTGHNYGYTF
cdr3_nt: TGTGCCTGGAGGCCCACAGGGCACAACTATGGCTACACCTTC

d_call: .
v_call: TRBV28
clone_size: .
j_call: TRBJ2-3
cdr3_aa: CASSLERKADTQYF
cdr3_nt: TGTGCCAGCAGTTTAGAGAGGAAGGCAGATACGCAGTATTTT

d_call: .
v_call: TRBV3-1/TRBV3-2
clone_size: once
j_call: TRBJ2-7
cdr3_aa: CASSHGQGKNEQYF
cdr3_nt: TGTGCCAGCAGCCACGGGCAGGGGAAAAACGAGCAGTACTTC

d_call: TRBD1
v_call: TRBV6-6
clone_size: once
j_call: TRBJ2-7
cdr3_aa: CASSSLSDRLSEQYF
cdr3_nt: TGTGCCAGCAGTTCCCTCTCGGACAGGTTGTCCGAGCAGTACTTC

d_call: TRBD1
v_call: TRBV6-6
clone_size: .
j_call: TRBJ1-3
cdr3_aa: CASSPRTGVFSGNTIYF
cdr3_nt: TGTGCCAGCAGTCCAAGGACAGGGGTCTTTTCTGGAAACACCATATATTTT

d_call: TRBD1
v_call: TRBV3-1/TRBV3-2
clone_size: .
j_call: TRBJ2-1
cdr3_aa: CASSRDGTGSSEQFF
cdr3_nt: TGTGCCAGCAGCCGAGACGGGACAGGGTCGAGTGAGCAGTTCTTC

d_call: .
v_call: TRBV28
clone_size: .
j_call: TRBJ2-7
cdr3_aa: CASSYPPAPFYEQYF
cdr3_nt: TGTGCCAGCAGCTACCCCCCCGCGCCGTTCTACGAGCAGTACTTC

d_call: .
v_call: TRBV30
clone_size: .
j_call: TRBJ2-1
cdr3_aa: CAWKTGRWREQFF
cdr3_nt: TGTGCCTGGAAAACGGGGAGATGGCGTGAGCAGTTCTTC

d_call: .
v_call: TRBV6-1
clone_size: .
j_call: TRBJ1-2
cdr3_aa: CASSELGGYGYTF
cdr3_nt: TGTGCCAGCAGTGAACTAGGGGGCTATGGCTACACCTTC